The rows below give T cell receptor beta chains drawn from one sample of a study of T cell repertoires in cytomegalovirus infection. MiXCR was run by TCRdb on the reads, yielding one entry per CDR3 protein. The sample has fewer than 550,000 distinct CDR3 sequences; about 25% are singletons. Sequenced sample: PBMCs. Source of these receptors: a human donor in good health (CMV status not recorded). Some clones in this sample may be carry-over from other donors' samples. Each CDR3 is given without its conserved first and last residue. D genes are given only for firm matches.

d_gene: .
v_gene: TRBV7-3
j_gene: TRBJ2-1
CDR3aa: ASSRGGPGVVRSSYNEQF

d_gene: .
v_gene: TRBV7-2
j_gene: TRBJ2-5
CDR3aa: ASSLVDRQETQY

d_gene: TRBD2
v_gene: TRBV30
j_gene: TRBJ2-7
CDR3aa: AWSGRLAGGPVQY

d_gene: TRBD2
v_gene: TRBV24-1
j_gene: TRBJ2-5
CDR3aa: ATSDPGGLWETQY

d_gene: .
v_gene: TRBV20-1
j_gene: TRBJ1-4
CDR3aa: SARGIPGDWSNEKLF

d_gene: TRBD2
v_gene: TRBV27
j_gene: TRBJ2-7
CDR3aa: AAGLAKQY

d_gene: TRBD1
v_gene: TRBV6-1
j_gene: TRBJ1-5
CDR3aa: ASRALQGYNQPQH

d_gene: .
v_gene: TRBV6-2/TRBV6-3
j_gene: TRBJ2-7
CDR3aa: ASSYLLYEQY

d_gene: .
v_gene: TRBV6-5
j_gene: TRBJ2-3
CDR3aa: ASRTGGLESTQY

d_gene: .
v_gene: TRBV5-1
j_gene: TRBJ1-1
CDR3aa: ASSSEGLASTEAF

d_gene: TRBD1
v_gene: TRBV7-2
j_gene: TRBJ2-7
CDR3aa: ASSSQGARVY

d_gene: .
v_gene: TRBV7-2
j_gene: TRBJ2-5
CDR3aa: ASSLHSGQETQY

d_gene: .
v_gene: TRBV7-7
j_gene: TRBJ2-5
CDR3aa: ASSLGYGLTRREYQETQY

d_gene: .
v_gene: TRBV29-1
j_gene: TRBJ1-6
CDR3aa: SVVAEENSPLH

d_gene: .
v_gene: TRBV12-5
j_gene: TRBJ1-6
CDR3aa: ASGQQSGTNYNSPLH

d_gene: .
v_gene: TRBV5-5
j_gene: TRBJ2-1
CDR3aa: ASSWGLKLEQF

d_gene: .
v_gene: TRBV5-1
j_gene: TRBJ1-3
CDR3aa: ASSSRSDRIQNPSGNTIY

d_gene: TRBD2
v_gene: TRBV5-1
j_gene: TRBJ2-2
CDR3aa: ASSLERREEFSSGELF

d_gene: TRBD1
v_gene: TRBV7-8
j_gene: TRBJ2-1
CDR3aa: ASSLGQDQFLDEQF

d_gene: .
v_gene: TRBV7-2
j_gene: TRBJ1-1
CDR3aa: ASSFFGTVNTEAF

d_gene: .
v_gene: TRBV6-4
j_gene: TRBJ1-1
CDR3aa: ASSVEAGTEAF

d_gene: .
v_gene: TRBV11-2
j_gene: TRBJ2-3
CDR3aa: ASSLGTHGSRINTQY

d_gene: .
v_gene: TRBV6-6
j_gene: TRBJ2-3
CDR3aa: ASSPTIAGTDTQY

d_gene: TRBD2
v_gene: TRBV7-2
j_gene: TRBJ2-7
CDR3aa: ASRTSGGGEQY

d_gene: .
v_gene: TRBV11-2
j_gene: TRBJ1-1
CDR3aa: ASSFPPNTEAF

d_gene: .
v_gene: TRBV12-3/TRBV12-4
j_gene: TRBJ2-7
CDR3aa: ASRLEGGEQY

d_gene: .
v_gene: TRBV28
j_gene: TRBJ1-1
CDR3aa: ASTEVGRNTEAF

d_gene: TRBD2
v_gene: TRBV24-1
j_gene: TRBJ2-1
CDR3aa: ATSDTIAGAVNEQF

d_gene: .
v_gene: TRBV29-1
j_gene: TRBJ1-5
CDR3aa: SVGGGDYPRIGSNQPQH